One sample yielded the 4 T cell receptor beta chains listed below, sequenced in a study of blood T cell repertoires in COVID-19. Produced via immunoSEQ multiplex PCR; TCRdb's table is partial and in-frame only. The sample includes 200,000 to 250,000 clones, around 82% seen only once; the top ten take approximately 4.5%. What was sequenced was peripheral blood. The receptors come from a woman between 65 and 79 years old with acute or convalescent COVID-19.

The sample holds a few counts of this clone. The rearrangement links TRBV5-4 to TRBJ2-7, with TRBD2 identical over 10 bases. Germline V gene lookup returns CDR1 SGHNT and CDR2 YYREEE (reference sequence). V lost 3 bases to trimming and J lost 3 bases; unmatched junction nucleotides: 3. CDR3 length: 14 residues. The CDR3 reads CASSSSGSLYEQYF. For the CDR3, the DNA is TGTGCCAGCAGCTCTAGCGGGAGCCTCTACGAGCAGTACTTC.

This clone was counted once. The rearrangement joins TRBV6-5 to TRBJ1-2, with D possibly being TRBD1 (6 bases). Between the trimmed V and J ends, which lost 7 bases and 5 bases, there was a span of 14 bases. The CDR3 totals 13 residues. The V gene's germline CDR1 is MNHEY and CDR2 SVGAGI. The CDR3 DNA follows: TGTGCCAGCAAGGCGCAGCAGGGGTATGGCTACACCTTC. Its protein is CASKAQQGYGYTF.

The rearrangement joins TRBV6-5 to TRBJ1-6; weak D call: TRBD1 (5 bases). Germline CDR1 MNHEY, CDR2 SVGAGI. V was shortened by 0 bases and J by 5 bases, with 11 bases between the two germline ends. The CDR3 is 16 amino acids. The CDR3 spells CASSYSGASDNSPLHF. The CDR3 nucleotides are TGTGCCAGCAGTTACTCAGGGGCTAGTGATAATTCACCCCTCCACTTT.

This clone was recorded a few times. This sequence joins TRBV5-4 and TRBJ1-1; maybe TRBD1 (5 bases). Per the germline V gene, CDR1 is SGHNT and CDR2 is YYREEE (reference sequence). V lost 3 bases, J lost 5 bases, and 11 bases lay in between. CDR3 length: 13 residues. CDR3 DNA sequence: TGTGCCAGCAGCTCCTCGGGGGATACTGAAGCTTTCTTT. This translates into CASSSSGDTEAFF.